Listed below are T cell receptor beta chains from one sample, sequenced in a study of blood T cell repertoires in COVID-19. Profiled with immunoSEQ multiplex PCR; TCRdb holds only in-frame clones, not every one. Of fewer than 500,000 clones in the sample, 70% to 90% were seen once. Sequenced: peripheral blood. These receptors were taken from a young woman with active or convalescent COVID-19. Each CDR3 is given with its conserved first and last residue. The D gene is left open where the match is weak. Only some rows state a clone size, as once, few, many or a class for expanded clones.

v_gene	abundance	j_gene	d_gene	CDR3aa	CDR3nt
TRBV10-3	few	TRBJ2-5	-	CATRGALQETQYF	TGTGCCACCAGGGGGGCCCTCCAAGAGACCCAGTACTTC
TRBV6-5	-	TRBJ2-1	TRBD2	CATRRAGGLNEQFF	TGTGCCACCCGCCGAGCGGGGGGGCTCAATGAGCAGTTCTTC
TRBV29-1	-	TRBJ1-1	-	CSVEGTGGVYTEAFF	TGCAGCGTTGAAGGGACGGGAGGCGTTTACACTGAAGCTTTCTTT
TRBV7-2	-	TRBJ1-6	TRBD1	CASSFGRDRGSPLHF	TGTGCCAGCAGCTTCGGCCGGGACAGGGGTTCACCCCTCCACTTT
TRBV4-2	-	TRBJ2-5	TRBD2	CASSQDGASGRGETQYF	TGTGCCAGCAGCCAAGATGGGGCTAGCGGGAGGGGAGAGACCCAGTACTTC
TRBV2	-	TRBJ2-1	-	CASSGTFAYNEQFF	TGTGCCAGCTCGGGAACGTTCGCCTACAATGAGCAGTTCTTC
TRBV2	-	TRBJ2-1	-	CASSDPGRSYNEQFF	TGTGCCAGCAGTGACCCCGGGAGAAGCTACAATGAGCAGTTCTTC
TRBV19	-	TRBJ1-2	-	CASSVSGMFSYGYTF	TGTGCCAGTAGTGTCTCAGGGATGTTCAGCTATGGCTACACCTTC
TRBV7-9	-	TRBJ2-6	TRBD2	CASSAVSGGHRGGANVLTF	TGTGCCAGCAGCGCTGTTAGCGGGGGACACCGGGGTGGGGCCAACGTCCTGACTTTC
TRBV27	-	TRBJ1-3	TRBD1	CASSPIGRGPSGNTIYF	TGTGCCAGCAGCCCTATCGGGAGGGGGCCCTCTGGAAACACCATATATTTT
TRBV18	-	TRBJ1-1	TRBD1	CASSPPDRASLLTEAFF	TGTGCCAGCTCACCACCGGACAGGGCTAGTCTGTTGACTGAAGCTTTCTTT
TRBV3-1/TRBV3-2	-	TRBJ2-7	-	CASSQELVSYEQYF	TGTGCCAGCAGCCAAGAACTAGTCTCCTACGAGCAGTACTTC
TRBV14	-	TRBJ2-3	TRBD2	CASSLHLSSGSSTDTQYF	TGTGCCAGCAGTCTACACCTCTCTAGCGGGAGTAGCACAGATACGCAGTATTTT
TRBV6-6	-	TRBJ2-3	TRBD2	CASSRTSDTDTQYF	TGTGCCAGCAGCCGGACTAGCGACACAGATACGCAGTATTTT
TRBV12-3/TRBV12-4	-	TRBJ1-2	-	CASSLEAYGYTF	TGTGCCAGCAGTTTGGAGGCGTATGGCTACACCTTC
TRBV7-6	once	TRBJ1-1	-	CASSLDGENTEAFF	TGTGCCAGCAGCTTAGACGGGGAGAACACTGAAGCTTTCTTT
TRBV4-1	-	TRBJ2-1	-	CASSQVSGRVNNEQFF	TGCGCCAGCAGCCAAGTTAGCGGCCGGGTAAACAATGAGCAGTTCTTC
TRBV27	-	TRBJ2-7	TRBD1	CASSLRGQTIEYF	TGTGCCAGCAGTTTACGGGGACAGACCATTGAGTACTTC
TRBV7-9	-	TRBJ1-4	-	CASSLQGSPTNEKLFF	TGTGCCAGCAGCTTACAGGGAAGTCCAACTAATGAAAAACTGTTTTTT
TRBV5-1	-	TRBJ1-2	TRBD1	CASSGGTGNEGYTF	TGCGCCAGCAGCGGCGGGACAGGGAACGAGGGCTACACCTTC
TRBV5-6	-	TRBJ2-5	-	CASSLGAYQETQYF	TGTGCCAGCAGCTTGGGGGCGTACCAAGAGACCCAGTACTTC
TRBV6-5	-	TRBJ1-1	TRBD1	CASLDRGLLSTEAFF	TGTGCCAGCCTGGACAGGGGTCTTCTTAGCACTGAAGCTTTCTTT
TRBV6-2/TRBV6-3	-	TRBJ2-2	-	CASSWQGKYTGELFF	TGTGCCAGCAGTTGGCAGGGGAAATACACCGGGGAGCTGTTTTTT
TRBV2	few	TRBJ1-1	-	CASHRNTEAFF	TGTGCCAGTCACAGGAACACTGAAGCTTTCTTT
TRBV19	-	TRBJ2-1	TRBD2	CASSIARLALEQFF	TGTGCCAGTAGTATAGCGAGACTAGCACTTGAGCAGTTCTTC
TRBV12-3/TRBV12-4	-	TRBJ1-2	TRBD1	CASSSRDRDGYTF	TGTGCCAGCAGTTCCCGGGACAGGGATGGCTACACCTTC
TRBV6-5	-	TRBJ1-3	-	CASREAIGGNTIYF	TGTGCCAGCAGGGAGGCCATAGGTGGAAACACCATATATTTT
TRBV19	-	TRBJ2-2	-	CASSPLDRGVTGELFF	TGTGCCAGTAGCCCTCTTGATAGGGGTGTCACCGGGGAGCTGTTTTTT
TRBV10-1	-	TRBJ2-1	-	CASSEGGIYNEQFF	TGCGCCAGCAGTGAGGGGGGGATTTACAATGAGCAGTTCTTC
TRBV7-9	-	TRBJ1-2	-	CASSFGQGDYGYTF	TGTGCCAGCAGCTTCGGGCAGGGTGACTATGGCTACACCTTC
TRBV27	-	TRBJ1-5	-	CASTLRSGVGQPQHF	TGTGCCAGCACTCTTCGCTCCGGGGTGGGTCAGCCCCAGCATTTT
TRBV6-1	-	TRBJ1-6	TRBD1	CASSEEPPGTGNYYNSPLHF	TGTGCCAGCAGTGAGGAACCACCCGGGACAGGGAACTATTATAATTCACCCCTCCACTTT
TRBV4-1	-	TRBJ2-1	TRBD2	CASSPSSGKTYNEQFF	TGCGCCAGCAGCCCATCTAGCGGGAAAACGTACAATGAGCAGTTCTTC
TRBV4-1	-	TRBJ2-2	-	CASSQDRAKPNTGELFF	TGCGCCAGCAGCCAAGATCGTGCTAAACCAAACACCGGGGAGCTGTTTTTT
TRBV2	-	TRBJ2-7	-	CASFLNYEQYF	TGTGCCAGCTTCCTTAACTACGAGCAGTACTTC
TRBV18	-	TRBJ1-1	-	CASSPSSGRTLLLNITEAFF	TGTGCCAGCTCACCATCTTCTGGCAGGACTCTACTTCTGAATATCACTGAAGCTTTCTTT
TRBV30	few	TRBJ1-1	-	CAWSAGITEAFF	TGTGCCTGGAGCGCAGGAATCACTGAAGCTTTCTTT
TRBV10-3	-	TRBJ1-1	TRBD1	CAISGGQSYLGAFF	TGTGCCATCAGCGGGGGACAGTCTTATCTGGGAGCTTTCTTT
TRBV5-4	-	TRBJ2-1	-	CASSPLRESNNEQFF	TGTGCCAGCAGCCCGCTTCGGGAGTCAAACAATGAGCAGTTCTTC
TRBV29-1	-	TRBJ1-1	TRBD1	CSVGQTDTEAFF	TGCAGCGTGGGACAGACGGACACTGAAGCTTTCTTT
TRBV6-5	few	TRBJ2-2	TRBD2	CASELAGETGELFF	TGTGCCAGCGAACTAGCGGGGGAGACCGGGGAGCTGTTTTTT
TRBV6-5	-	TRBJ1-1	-	CASSYSRRVLAFF	TGTGCCAGCAGTTACTCGAGACGGGTGCTGGCTTTCTTT